These 21 T cell receptor beta chains were sequenced from one sample in a study of T cells in Graves' hyperthyroidism and ophthalmopathy. Amplification yielded TCR beta CDR3 regions, with RNA transcripts as the source. The HTBI primer set was used in a first-round RT-PCR of the TCR CDR3. TCRdb called the multiplex PCR reads again in MiXCR, with one record for every CDR3 protein. The sample shows over 450,000 distinct CDR3 sequences, 13% to 15% of them seen only once. What was sequenced was blood. These receptors all come from a woman between 18 and 30 years old with Graves' hyperthyroidism.

This clonotype has at least ten counts. The chain carries TRBV12-3 or TRBV12-4 and TRBJ1-1; D may be TRBD1 (6 bases). Trimming took 6 bases from V and 11 from J, leaving 13 bases between them. The CDR3 sequence is 11 residues long. In nucleotides, the CDR3 is TGTGCCAGCAGGATAACAGGGCTGGCTTTCTTT. It codes for CASRITGLAFF.

V and J are TRBV6-5 and TRBJ1-4; D remains unclear. The CDR3 totals 17 residues. The V gene's germline CDR1 is MNHEY and CDR2 SVGAGI. Trimming cost V 1 base and J 0 bases, with 12 bases left between them. Written as DNA, the CDR3 is TGTGCCAGCAGTTACTATCTGCCGACCGCAACTAATGAAAAACTGTTTTTT. Translated: CASSYYLPTATNEKLFF.

This clonotype was detected only a few times. The V call is TRBV7-9, the J call TRBJ1-1, with no clear D. V lost 3 bases and J 7 bases, leaving 15 bases between the germline ends. This CDR3 is 14 amino acids long. Germline V gene lookup returns CDR1 SEHNR and CDR2 FQNEAQ (reference sequence). CDR3 region: CASSLSEGIGEAFF. The CDR3 DNA reads TGTGCCAGCAGCTTGAGCGAAGGGATAGGTGAAGCTTTCTTT.

This clonotype was counted at least ten times. The chain has TRBV19 and TRBJ2-1; 13 positions agree with TRBD2. Germline loops: CDR1 LNHDA, CDR2 SQIVND (reference sequence). CDR3 size: 14 residues. The trim removed 6 bases at V and 8 bases at J, leaving 4 bases unmatched. The CDR3 loop reads CASSPLAGGDEQFF. For the CDR3, the DNA is TGTGCCAGTAGCCCACTAGCGGGAGGGGATGAGCAGTTCTTC.

This clonotype has at least ten counts. CDR3 loop: CASSGSSASAYNEQFF. In DNA, the CDR3 is TGTGCCAGCAGTGGGTCTAGCGCCTCCGCCTACAATGAGCAGTTCTTC. The chain couples TRBV2 to TRBJ2-1; D might be TRBD2 (6 bases). Germline values: CDR1 SNHLY, CDR2 FYNNEI. V lost 4 bases, J lost 2 bases, and 15 bases lay in between. The CDR3 covers 16 residues.

The rearrangement uses TRBV12-5 and TRBJ2-5; the D is unclear. The CDR3 extends over 12 amino acids. Deletions cut 3 bases from V and 8 bases from J, with 10 bases between. Looked up from germline, CDR1 is LGHNT and CDR2 is FRNRAP. CDR3 residues: CASGLAAGTQYF. CDR3 DNA: TGTGCTAGTGGTTTAGCCGCTGGAACCCAGTACTTC.

This clonotype has at least ten counts. The chain links TRBV20-1 to TRBJ2-3, with TRBD2 as a possible D gene (6 bases). Germline-derived CDR1 and CDR2 are DFQATT and SNEGSKA (reference sequence). The length of the CDR3 is 12 residues. Deletions cut 6 bases from V and 9 bases from J, with 16 bases between. The DNA for the CDR3 is TGCAGTGCCCCCGGAGGGAGCGTCACGCAGTATTTT. It encodes CSAPGGSVTQYF.

The chain recombines TRBV25-1 with TRBJ2-5, with D uncertain. Trimming left V 1 base short and J 7 bases short, with 13 bases between. This CDR3 is 14 amino acids long. Per germline, CDR1 MGHDK and CDR2 SYGVNS. The CDR3 sequence is CASSEWAAKGTQYF. The CDR3 coding sequence is TGTGCCAGCAGTGAATGGGCCGCCAAGGGGACCCAGTACTTC.

There are a few counts of this clonotype. V gene TRBV29-1 combines with J gene TRBJ2-1; 10 nucleotides match TRBD2. V trimming: 6 bases; J trimming: 6 bases; junction bases outside the gene matches: 5. This CDR3 is 13 amino acids long. Germline V gives CDR1 SQVTM, CDR2 ANQGSEA. The CDR3 spells CSVGLAASNEQFF. The CDR3 nucleotides read TGCAGCGTCGGACTAGCGGCCTCCAATGAGCAGTTCTTC.

This clonotype showed up many times. The chain recombines TRBV6-1 with TRBJ1-2; 11 bases align to TRBD1. Germline CDR1 is MNHNS and CDR2 is SASEGT. CDR3 length: 15 residues. V was pared by 5 bases and J by 3 bases, with 5 bases of the junction left unmatched. The CDR3 sequence: CASSLGQGGDYGYTF. CDR3 DNA: TGTGCCAGCAGTTTGGGACAGGGGGGAGACTATGGCTACACCTTC.

This clonotype was picked up a small number of times. The chain joins TRBV25-1 to TRBJ1-1; no clear D. The germline V gene has CDR1 MGHDK and CDR2 SYGVNS. The CDR3 has 13 amino acids. The V and J ends lost 8 bases and 3 bases respectively, with 13 bases between them. CDR3 amino acids: CASLRGLDTEAFF. The CDR3, as DNA: TGTGCCAGCCTCCGGGGATTGGACACTGAAGCTTTCTTT.

About this clonotype itself: It may be a read error: a sequence one base away is much more abundant. The V gene is TRBV7-6, the J gene TRBJ2-7, with D hard to call. The V end lost 1 base, the J end lost 0 bases, and 16 bases lay between the germline ends. Germline-derived CDR1 and CDR2 are SGHVS and FNYEAQ. This CDR3 spans 17 amino acids. CDR3 sequence (DNA): TGTGCCAGCAGCTTAGAAATTGCGGAAGAGAGCTCCTACGAGCAGTACGTC. As protein: CASSLEIAEESSYEQYV.

This clonotype was observed many times. The genes are TRBV24-1 and TRBJ2-7; 8 bases align to TRBD2. The V gene end was trimmed by 8 bases and the J gene end by 5 bases; junction bases not matched to a gene: 16. The CDR3 has 16 amino acids. Germline V gives CDR1 KGHDR, CDR2 SFDVKD. CDR3 sequence: CATTPPPSGSMDEQYV. Written as DNA, the CDR3 is TGTGCCACCACCCCCCCCCCCAGCGGGAGCATGGACGAGCAGTACGTC.

This clonotype has a count of ten or more. The rearrangement links TRBV5-1 to TRBJ1-1; 11 bases fit TRBD1. The CDR3 runs to 16 residues. Germline CDR1 reads SGHRS; CDR2 reads YFSETQ. The V segment lost 4 bases and the J segment 4 bases; nucleotides outside the gene matches: 9. For the CDR3, the DNA is TGCGCCAGCAGCAACGGACAGGGGGCTAGTTTCACTGAAGCTTTCTTT. It yields the protein CASSNGQGASFTEAFF.

The chain has TRBV11-2 and TRBJ2-1, with 7 nucleotides matching TRBD2. The trim removed 0 bases at V and 5 bases at J, leaving 10 bases unmatched. Per the germline V gene, CDR1 is SGHAT and CDR2 is FQNNGV. CDR3 length equals 17 residues. The CDR3 reads CASSLDGGAGNHNEQFF. The CDR3 DNA reads as TGTGCCAGCAGCTTAGACGGGGGAGCGGGAAACCACAATGAGCAGTTCTTC.

The gene calls are TRBV5-1 and TRBJ2-1, with 7 bases aligning to TRBD1. Germline CDR1 is SGHRS and CDR2 is YFSETQ. The CDR3 consists of 15 residues. Losses at the gene ends were 0 bases for V and 5 bases for J; bases not matched to a gene: 5. The CDR3, as DNA: TGCGCCAGCAGCTTGGAGGGGGCTCAGAACAATGAGCAGTTCTTC. It is translated as CASSLEGAQNNEQFF.

This clonotype occurred many times. The chain employs TRBV3-1 and TRBJ2-7; 8 nucleotides agree with TRBD1. Trimming took 1 base from V and 6 from J; bases not matched to a gene: 5. The V gene's germline CDR1 is LGHDT and CDR2 YNNKEL (reference sequence). The CDR3 is 14 residues long. The CDR3 reads CASSQARQGFEQYF. Here the CDR3 DNA reads TGTGCCAGCAGCCAAGCCCGACAGGGGTTCGAGCAGTACTTC.

This clonotype has a handful of counts. The chain joins TRBV5-1 to TRBJ2-3, with D possibly TRBD2 on 5 matching bases. Trimming removed 0 bases from V and 0 bases from J, with 8 bases in between. Looked up from germline, CDR1 is SGHRS and CDR2 is YFSETQ. The CDR3 runs 15 residues. This CDR3 is CASSLVASSTDTQYF. CDR3 in DNA: TGCGCCAGCAGCTTGGTGGCTAGCAGCACAGATACGCAGTATTTT.

This clonotype has at least ten counts. The chain links TRBV12-3 or TRBV12-4 to TRBJ1-2; tentative D call: TRBD1 (6 bases). The V end lost 6 bases, the J end lost 4 bases, and 18 bases lay between the germline ends. This CDR3 spans 15 amino acids. CDR3 bases: TGTGCCAGCAGGGGCTTACAGGGACCATCCTATGGCTACACCTTC. Protein: CASRGLQGPSYGYTF.

In this sample, this clonotype turned up many times. This chain uses TRBV19 with TRBJ2-7, with 9 bases matching TRBD1. The junction had 7 bases not matched to a gene; V was cut back by 5 bases and J by 2 bases. This CDR3 has 15 residues. CDR1 is LNHDA and CDR2 is SQIVND in the germline V gene (reference sequence). CDR3: CASSPGQGGPYEQYF. The CDR3 DNA sequence: TGTGCCAGTAGTCCGGGACAGGGTGGGCCCTACGAGCAGTACTTC.

This clonotype came up many times. CDR3: CASSEAGPYGYTF. The CDR3 DNA sequence: TGTGCCAGCAGTGAAGCGGGGCCCTATGGCTACACCTTC. The chain couples TRBV6-1 to TRBJ1-2; D might be TRBD1 (5 bases). The CDR3 loop spans 13 amino acids. Trimming cost V 0 bases and J 4 bases, with 6 bases left between them. Germline V gene data show CDR1 as MNHNS and CDR2 as SASEGT.